The 14 T cell receptor beta chains below were found in one sample sequenced in a study of CD8+ T cells in alopecia areata. Treatment reported: oral pan-JAK inhibitor, 5-10 mg twice daily. Sequencing used cDNA as its template, made by extracting RNA and reverse transcribing it. Method: immunoSEQ multiplex PCR; TCRdb's copy keeps in-frame clones and lacks some. The sample has about 190,000 clones; roughly 60% are singletons. Sequencing used CD4+ T cells sorted from blood, obtained at week 24, from a patient treated with tofacitinib. These TCRs come from a human donor with alopecia areata.

This clone was counted between two and nine times. V is TRBV4-3 and J is TRBJ1-2; D not certain. The CDR3 is made up of 17 amino acids. The germline V and J ends were trimmed by 0 bases and 3 bases, with 17 bases remaining between them. Per the germline V gene, CDR1 is LGHNA and CDR2 is YSLEER. CDR3 loop: CASSQDLTLDVDYGYTF. DNA of the CDR3: TGCGCCAGCAGCCAAGATCTGACATTGGACGTAGACTATGGCTACACCTTC.

In its sample, this clone was seen a few times. The chain recombines TRBV29-1 with TRBJ2-5; D is undetermined. Trimming took 1 base from V and 2 from J, leaving 11 bases between them. The CDR3 spans 14 residues. Per germline, CDR1 SQVTM and CDR2 ANQGSEA. CDR3 nucleotide sequence: TGCAGCGTTGAAGGCCTCCTAAGACAAGAGACCCAGTACTTC. It specifies CSVEGLLRQETQYF.

The V call is TRBV4-3, the J call TRBJ1-3; TRBD1 matches at 7 bases. Germline-derived CDR1 and CDR2 are LGHNA and YSLEER. The trim removed 1 base at V and 3 bases at J, leaving 12 bases unmatched. The CDR3 covers 18 residues. The CDR3 nucleotides read TGCGCCAGCAGCCAAGCCTACCGACAGGGAAGTCTTGGAAACACCATATATTTT. Translating gives CASSQAYRQGSLGNTIYF.

This clone occurred a few times. This sequence joins TRBV30 and TRBJ2-7; 11 positions match TRBD1. CDR3 length: 14 amino acids. V lost 1 base to trimming and J lost 6 bases; unmatched junction nucleotides: 5. Looked up from germline, CDR1 is GTSNPN and CDR2 is SVGIG (reference sequence). The CDR3 sequence is CAWSGLGQGGEQYF. In nucleotides, the CDR3 is TGTGCCTGGAGTGGTCTGGGACAGGGGGGCGAGCAGTACTTC. Based on the CDR3 plus reference TRBV30 and TRBJ2-7, the full variable domain is SQTIHQWPATLVQPVGSPLSLECTVEGTSNPNLYWYRQAAGRGLQLLFYSVGIGQISSEVPQNLSASRPQDRQFILSSKKLLLSDSGFYLCAWSGLGQGGEQYFGPGTRLTVT.

This clone was seen once. The chain links TRBV9 to TRBJ1-1; D unresolved. This CDR3 is 13 amino acids long. V was pared by 2 bases and J by 3 bases, with 8 bases between. Germline CDR1 and CDR2: SGDLS and YYNGEE. The CDR3 sequence is CASSVRRHTEAFF. CDR3 coding DNA: TGTGCCAGCAGCGTCCGGAGACACACTGAAGCTTTCTTT.

The sample holds a few counts of this clone. CDR3 sequence: CSVTLNPPSGASTGELFF. CDR3 in DNA: TGCAGCGTTACCCTGAACCCACCTTCAGGGGCGTCCACCGGGGAGCTGTTTTTT. V usage is TRBV29-1 and J usage is TRBJ2-2; D might be TRBD1 (6 bases). Trimming took off 5 bases at V and 4 bases at J, with 26 bases between the two ends. Germline CDR1 reads SQVTM; CDR2 reads ANQGSEA. This CDR3 comprises 18 residues.

The rearrangement uses TRBV20-1 and TRBJ1-2; D is uncertain. Germline V gives CDR1 DFQATT, CDR2 SNEGSKA (reference sequence). The V end was cut by 3 bases, the J end by 7 bases, with 9 bases between. The CDR3 has 11 amino acids. Here the CDR3 reads CSASKGSGYTF. The CDR3 coding sequence is TGCAGTGCTAGCAAAGGCTCTGGCTACACCTTC.

The chain carries TRBV14 and TRBJ1-2, with no clear D. V was shortened by 2 bases and J by 2 bases, with 6 bases between the two germline ends. The V gene's germline CDR1 is SGHDN and CDR2 FVKESK. This CDR3 has 13 amino acids. Written as DNA, the CDR3 is TGTGCCAGCAGCCAACACGGAAACTATGGCTACACCTTC. Residues: CASSQHGNYGYTF.

The rearrangement uses TRBV30 and TRBJ1-6; D ambiguous. The CDR3 runs 12 residues. V was cut by 3 bases and J by 14 bases, with 14 bases left in between. Germline CDR1 and CDR2: GTSNPN and SVGIG (reference sequence). For the CDR3, the DNA is TGTGCCTGGAGGCTACTTCCTGGGGCCCTCCACTTT. Amino acids: CAWRLLPGALHF.

J is TRBJ1-4 and V is TRBV27; D possibly corresponds to TRBD1 (5 bases). The CDR3 has 15 residues. Germline loops: CDR1 MNHEY, CDR2 SMNVEV (reference sequence). V lost 6 bases and J lost 10, with 21 bases in between. CDR3 region: CASRTSGAQRGKLFF. The CDR3 DNA is TGTGCCAGCAGGACCTCCGGGGCACAAAGGGGAAAACTGTTTTTT.

The chain couples TRBV2 to TRBJ1-1; no clear D. CDR1 is SNHLY and CDR2 is FYNNEI in the germline V gene. This CDR3 has 15 residues. The V gene lost 2 bases and the J gene lost 1 base, with 11 bases spanning the gap. As DNA, the CDR3 is TGTGCCAGCAGTGAATTAGCAAGCAGGAACACTGAAGCTTTCTTT. Its protein is CASSELASRNTEAFF.

This clone has just a few counts. The J gene is TRBJ2-3, the V gene TRBV5-1, with unresolved D. The CDR3 totals 16 residues. The germline V gene encodes CDR1 SGHRS and CDR2 YFSETQ. With 0 bases removed from V and 0 bases from J, the gap between germline ends came to 11 bases. DNA of the CDR3: TGCGCCAGCAGCTTGGGGTCCGGTATAAGCACAGATACGCAGTATTTT. This translates into CASSLGSGISTDTQYF.

The CDR3 is CASSATGTHYNEQFF. The CDR3 region has the DNA TGTGCCAGCAGCGCGACCGGGACCCACTACAATGAGCAGTTCTTC. The chain uses TRBV9 and TRBJ2-1; the D gene could be TRBD1 or TRBD2 (5 bases each). The ends were cut back, 3 bases at V and 3 bases at J, with 13 bases in the middle. From germline, CDR1 is SGDLS and CDR2 YYNGEE. The CDR3 spans 15 residues.

The chain links TRBV25-1 to TRBJ2-7; D gene ambiguous. Between the trimmed V and J ends, which lost 4 bases and 7 bases, there was a span of 14 bases. CDR1 and CDR2 from the germline V gene are MGHDK and SYGVNS. This CDR3 region has 13 residues. CDR3: CASSGQYQGEQYF. In nucleotides, the CDR3 is TGTGCCAGCAGTGGCCAATACCAAGGGGAGCAGTACTTC.